A selection of T cell receptor beta chains follows, all from one sample in a study of T-cell memory formation after mild COVID-19. TCRdb reprocessed the 5' RACE reads via MiXCR and lists one record per CDR3 protein. The table records fewer than 700,000 distinct CDR3 sequences, more than 15% of them present only once. The sequencing input was PBMCs or a T cell subset sorted from them (not recorded which). These receptors all stem from an adult woman who had mild COVID-19 (a few samples of this study predate the infection). Cell type and time point are not known. CDR3s include the opening cysteine and the closing phenylalanine or tryptophan. The D gene is left open where the match is weak. Only some rows state a clone size, as once, few, many or a class for expanded clones.

clone size	V gene	CDR3 length	J gene	D gene	CDR3 DNA	CDR3 protein
NA	TRBV25-1	13	TRBJ1-6	NA	TGTGCCAGCAGTGGGGTGTGGAATTCACCCCTCCACTTT	CASSGVWNSPLHF
few	TRBV5-1	18	TRBJ2-1	TRBD2	TGCGCCAGCAGCGCAACCCCGACTAGCGGAGGGTCCTACAATGAGCAGTTCTTC	CASSATPTSGGSYNEQFF
few	TRBV6-6	14	TRBJ2-1	TRBD2	TGTGCCAGCAGGCCTAGCGGGAGTCGCTATGAGCAGTTCTTC	CASRPSGSRYEQFF
few	TRBV20-1	15	TRBJ2-5	TRBD1	TGCAGTGCTAGAGAGTTACAGGGGGACCTAGAGACCCAGTACTTC	CSARELQGDLETQYF
NA	TRBV6-5	15	TRBJ1-2	NA	TGTGCCAGCAGTTACTCGTTTGGGGGCGGCTATGGCTACACCTTC	CASSYSFGGGYGYTF
few	TRBV2	12	TRBJ2-3	NA	TGTGCCAGCAGCATTTACGGGGATACGCAGTATTTT	CASSIYGDTQYF
NA	TRBV25-1	13	TRBJ2-1	TRBD1	TGTGCCAGCAGCGGGACAGCATACAATGAGCAGTTCTTC	CASSGTAYNEQFF
NA	TRBV20-1	19	TRBJ1-1	NA	TGCAGTGCTAGAGATCGTGTGGGGTTGGCAGCACGGATGAACACTGAAGCTTTCTTT	CSARDRVGLAARMNTEAFF
few	TRBV7-2	16	TRBJ1-6	NA	TGTGCCAGCAGCTTGCGCGGGGGCGGAGATAATTCACCCCTCCACTTT	CASSLRGGGDNSPLHF
NA	TRBV6-2/TRBV6-3	14	TRBJ2-1	NA	TGTGCCAGCAGGGGACTCGGCCGGGACAATGAGCAGTTCTTC	CASRGLGRDNEQFF
many	TRBV5-6	13	TRBJ1-1	NA	TGTGCCAGCAGCTATCCACCGAACACTGAAGCTTTCTTT	CASSYPPNTEAFF
NA	TRBV7-8	14	TRBJ2-1	NA	TGTGCCAGCACCAACCGACGTACGGACAATGAGCAGTTCTTC	CASTNRRTDNEQFF
NA	TRBV3-1	14	TRBJ2-1	TRBD2	TGTGCCAGCACCCAGGGAGGGACCCCCAATGAGCAGTTCTTC	CASTQGGTPNEQFF
NA	TRBV27	16	TRBJ2-3	TRBD2	TGTGCCAGCAGTTTACTTGGCGGGAGGGCCGCAGATACGCAGTATTTT	CASSLLGGRAADTQYF
few	TRBV12-3/TRBV12-4	14	TRBJ1-1	NA	TGTGCCAGCAGTTTCAACCGGCAGAACACTGAAGCTTTCTTT	CASSFNRQNTEAFF
NA	TRBV6-5	14	TRBJ2-7	TRBD1	TGTGCCAGCAGTCAGGGACAGGGGAACAACGAGCAGTACTTC	CASSQGQGNNEQYF
few	TRBV12-3/TRBV12-4	15	TRBJ1-5	NA	TGTGCCAGCAGTTCCACCGGACGCGCCGATAGACCCCAGCATTTT	CASSSTGRADRPQHF
few	TRBV18	14	TRBJ2-7	TRBD1	TGTGCCAGCTCACCAGGGACAGCAGCCTACGAGCAGTACTTC	CASSPGTAAYEQYF
NA	TRBV12-3/TRBV12-4	13	TRBJ2-5	NA	TGTGCCAGCAGTTTATTCAGCCAAGAGACCCAGTACTTC	CASSLFSQETQYF
few	TRBV6-6	11	TRBJ2-1	NA	TGTGCCAGCAGGATAAGCGGGGAGCAGTTCTTC	CASRISGEQFF
NA	TRBV7-2	15	TRBJ2-1	NA	TGTGCCAGCAGCTTAGAGCGTGTCTTCGGGGATGAGCAGTTCTTC	CASSLERVFGDEQFF
NA	TRBV4-1	18	TRBJ2-1	NA	TGCGCCAGCAGCCAAGGCCCACCACCCCCTGGCACCTACAATGAGCAGTTCTTC	CASSQGPPPPGTYNEQFF
NA	TRBV12-3/TRBV12-4	14	TRBJ1-5	TRBD1	TGTGCCAGCAGTCAAACAGGGGACCATCAGCCCCAGCATTTT	CASSQTGDHQPQHF
few	TRBV9	13	TRBJ2-1	NA	TGTGCCAGCAGCGTAGAACAGTTCCATGAGCAGTTCTTC	CASSVEQFHEQFF
NA	TRBV7-3	13	TRBJ2-1	TRBD1	TGTGCCAGCAGCTTAGAAATGTGGGACAGCCAGTTCTTC	CASSLEMWDSQFF
few	TRBV29-1	12	TRBJ1-1	NA	TGCAGCGTTGTTAGGCTGAACACTGAAGCTTTCTTT	CSVVRLNTEAFF
few	TRBV3-1	16	TRBJ2-3	TRBD2	TGTGCCAGCAGCTATACTAGCGGGAGGAGGGGAGATACGCAGTATTTT	CASSYTSGRRGDTQYF
NA	TRBV11-2	13	TRBJ2-1	TRBD2	TGTGCCAGCAGCGGTAGCGGGAGAGGTGACGGGTTCTTC	CASSGSGRGDGFF
many	TRBV12-3/TRBV12-4	14	TRBJ1-1	TRBD1	TGTGCCAGCAGAAAACAGGGGTTTGGCACTGAAGCTTTCTTT	CASRKQGFGTEAFF
few	TRBV30	15	TRBJ2-1	TRBD2	TGTGCCTGGACCGGACTAGCGGGAGCCATCGGTGAGCAGTTCTTC	CAWTGLAGAIGEQFF
NA	TRBV28	14	TRBJ2-3	NA	TGTGCCAGCAGTTTGGAGACAAGTTCAGATACGCAGTATTTT	CASSLETSSDTQYF
NA	TRBV7-6	16	TRBJ2-3	NA	TGTGCCAGCAGCTTAACCGGACTAGCAGGGGGAGATACGCAGTATTTT	CASSLTGLAGGDTQYF
NA	TRBV6-2/TRBV6-3	14	TRBJ1-1	TRBD1	TGTGCCAGCAGTTACTTCCAGGGGGCCACTGAAGCTTTCTTT	CASSYFQGATEAFF
NA	TRBV3-1	16	TRBJ2-1	NA	TGTGCCAGCAGCCCAGGGCGGGACGGCTTCTACAATGAGCAGTTCTTC	CASSPGRDGFYNEQFF
many	TRBV7-9	13	TRBJ2-7	NA	TGTGCCAGCAGCTCGAGGCCCACCTACGAGCAGTACTTC	CASSSRPTYEQYF
few	TRBV14	13	TRBJ2-5	TRBD1	TGTGCCAGCAGCGGGACAGGTCAAGAGACCCAGTACTTC	CASSGTGQETQYF
few	TRBV7-8	14	TRBJ1-2	TRBD1	TGTGCCAGCAGCTTAGCGCAGGGGGCGGAAGGCTACACCTTC	CASSLAQGAEGYTF
few	TRBV5-1	13	TRBJ1-1	NA	TGCGCCAGCATGGGGGGCGAGGACACTGAAGCTTTCTTT	CASMGGEDTEAFF
few	TRBV20-1	16	TRBJ2-5	TRBD2	TGCAGTGCTAGAGACCGCAGACTAGCGAGGGCAGAGACCCAGTACTTC	CSARDRRLARAETQYF
few	TRBV27	12	TRBJ2-1	TRBD2	TGTGCCAGCAGTACCCTTACTAGCGGATTGATCTTC	CASSTLTSGLIF
NA	TRBV13	15	TRBJ2-1	TRBD2	TGTGCCAGCAGCTCCAAGCGGGGGTCCTACAATGAGCAGTTCTTC	CASSSKRGSYNEQFF
NA	TRBV27	16	TRBJ2-2	NA	TGTGCCAGCAGTCTCCTCCTGGGCGGGATCACCGGGGAGCTGTTTTTT	CASSLLLGGITGELFF
many	TRBV12-3/TRBV12-4	14	TRBJ2-4	NA	TGTGCCAGCAGTTTGAGTGGCGACCGAAACATTCAGTACTTC	CASSLSGDRNIQYF
few	TRBV3-1	13	TRBJ1-2	NA	TGTGCCAGCAGCCAAGAGAGGAGGCATGGCTACACCTTC	CASSQERRHGYTF